The next 24 T cell receptor beta chains were all read from a single sample in a study of shared clonotypes between healthy human individuals. Using immunoSEQ multiplex PCR, the repertoire was profiled, and TCRdb retains in-frame clones only, with some absent. The table records about 1.1 million clones, 60% to 80% of them present only once. Sequencing used memory CD4+ T cells from PBMCs. Subset here: CD45RA-negative fraction. The origin of the receptors is a young man in good health. Some clones in this sample may be carry-over from other donors' samples.

This CDR3 is CASSQRTELHYEQYF. The DNA for the CDR3 is TGTGCCAGCAGCCAAAGGACAGAATTGCACTACGAGCAGTACTTC. The rearrangement uses TRBV4-2 and TRBJ2-7; TRBD1 might be the D (6 bases). Germline lookup yields CDR1 LGHNA and CDR2 YNFKEQ. The CDR3 covers 15 residues. With 2 bases removed from V and 3 bases from J, the gap between germline ends came to 14 bases.

This chain connects TRBV10-3 to TRBJ2-7; no firm D call. Germline V gene lookup returns CDR1 ENHRY and CDR2 SYGVKD. The ends were cut back, 1 base at V and 5 bases at J, with 6 bases in the middle. This CDR3 has 12 amino acids. Here the CDR3 DNA reads TGTGCCATCAGTGAGTATGAGGACGAGCAGTACTTC. As protein: CAISEYEDEQYF.

This rearrangement joins TRBV28 to TRBJ2-1, with 8 positions matching TRBD2. Germline V gene sequence: CDR1 MDHEN, CDR2 SYDVKM. This CDR3 spans 16 amino acids. V shed 2 bases and J 8 bases; nucleotides not matched to a gene: 11. This CDR3 is CASSLRSPAGAYEQFF. For the CDR3, the DNA is TGTGCCAGCAGTTTAAGGTCCCCAGCGGGAGCTTATGAGCAGTTCTTC.

The chain combines TRBV29-1 with TRBJ2-1, with 8 nucleotides matching TRBD2. The CDR3 has 12 residues. CDR1 is SQVTM, CDR2 ANQGSEA, per germline. J gave up 6 bases and V 5 bases, and 3 bases lay outside the gene matches. In DNA, the CDR3 is TGCAGCGTTCAAGGGACTAGCAATGAGCAGTTCTTC. Translation gives CSVQGTSNEQFF.

The chain recombines TRBV14 with TRBJ2-1; possible D gene TRBD2, 6 bases. Trimming took off 2 bases at V and 7 bases at J, with 15 bases between the two ends. Germline loops: CDR1 SGHDN, CDR2 FVKESK. The CDR3 sequence is 15 residues long. In DNA, the CDR3 is TGTGCCAGCAGCCAAATAACCCTAGCGAGGAATGAGCAGTTCTTC. This encodes CASSQITLARNEQFF.

The chain has TRBV5-1 and TRBJ2-5, with 11 bases aligning to TRBD2. V lost 4 bases and J lost 4; bases outside the gene matches: 12. CDR1 and CDR2 from the germline V gene are SGHRS and YFSETQ. This CDR3 comprises 17 residues. The CDR3 bases are TGCGCCAGCAGCCCTATGCCACTAGCGGGAGTAGTAGAGACCCAGTACTTC. Translation gives CASSPMPLAGVVETQYF.

The chain employs TRBV14 and TRBJ1-3; TRBD1 aligns across 10 bases. The CDR3 loop spans 16 amino acids. The germline gives CDR1 SGHDN, CDR2 FVKESK. The junction had 4 bases not matched to a gene; V was cut back by 4 bases and J by 1 base. This chain's CDR3 is CASSPGQGGSGNTIYF. The CDR3 DNA sequence: TGTGCCAGCAGCCCAGGACAGGGGGGTTCTGGAAACACCATATATTTT.

CDR3 coding DNA: TGTGCCAGCTCACCCTCGGCGACTGGCTCTGGAAACACCATATATTTT. As protein: CASSPSATGSGNTIYF. The chain employs TRBV18 and TRBJ1-3; D is undetermined. Germline loops: CDR1 KGHSH, CDR2 LQKENI. The V gene lost 3 bases and the J gene lost 0 bases, with 12 bases spanning the gap. This CDR3 spans 16 amino acids. The full variable domain, completed using reference TRBV18 and TRBJ1-3, is NAGVMQNPRHLVRRRGQEARLRCSPMKGHSHVYWYRQLPEEGLKFMVYLQKENIIDESGMPKERFSAEFPKEGPSILRIQQVVRGDSAAYFCASSPSATGSGNTIYFGEGSWLTVV.

This chain links TRBV9 with TRBJ2-5, with D possibly being TRBD2 (6 bases). This CDR3 comprises 14 residues. Trimming left V 5 bases short and J 4 bases short, with 15 bases between. Germline V lookup: CDR1 SGDLS, CDR2 YYNGEE. This CDR3 reads CASSASWGGETQYF. CDR3 coding DNA: TGTGCCAGCAGTGCCTCCTGGGGAGGAGAGACCCAGTACTTC.

The chain couples TRBV5-8 to TRBJ1-5; D ambiguous. From germline, CDR1 is SGHTS and CDR2 YDEGEE. The CDR3 runs to 15 residues. Trimming removed 0 bases from V and 0 bases from J, with 7 bases in between. CDR3 nucleotide sequence: TGTGCCAGCAGCTTGGGCCGTTATAGCAATCAGCCCCAGCATTTT. The encoded protein is CASSLGRYSNQPQHF.

This sequence joins TRBV25-1 and TRBJ2-1; D gene unclear. The CDR3 is 15 amino acids. The germline V gene encodes CDR1 MGHDK and CDR2 SYGVNS. Between the trimmed V and J ends, which lost 9 bases and 0 bases, there was a span of 15 bases. The CDR3 DNA follows: TGTGCCAGTTCGAGACCTCGAATCTCCTACAATGAGCAGTTCTTC. Residues: CASSRPRISYNEQFF.

The sample holds one count of this clone. CDR3 residues: CASSEVLEQYF. As DNA, the CDR3 is TGTGCCAGCAGTGAAGTACTCGAGCAGTACTTC. This chain links TRBV2 with TRBJ2-7; unclear D gene. The CDR3 is 11 amino acids. Trimming took off 1 base at V and 6 bases at J, with 4 bases between the two ends. CDR1 SNHLY and CDR2 FYNNEI come from the germline V gene.

The chain links TRBV5-8 to TRBJ2-2; no reliable D call. Germline CDR1 SGHTS, CDR2 YDEGEE. Trimming removed 3 bases at V and 1 base at J, with 13 bases between. The length of the CDR3 is 16 residues. CDR3 loop: CASSSRASRNTGELFF. CDR3 nucleotides: TGTGCCAGCAGCTCCCGGGCCAGCAGGAACACCGGGGAGCTGTTTTTT.

This chain joins TRBV19 and TRBJ1-2, with TRBD1 matching 9 bases. V was pared by 3 bases and J by 6 bases, with 8 bases of the junction left unmatched. The CDR3 extends over 15 amino acids. The germline gives CDR1 LNHDA, CDR2 SQIVND (reference sequence). The CDR3 DNA reads TGTGCCAGTAGTATCACAGGGGGCGACGGAGATGGCTACACCTTC. It codes for CASSITGGDGDGYTF.

The V gene is TRBV5-1, the J gene TRBJ1-1, with 8 bases fitting TRBD1. Trimming at V came to 4 bases and at J to 0 bases, leaving 8 bases not matched to a gene. Per the germline V gene, CDR1 is SGHRS and CDR2 is YFSETQ. This CDR3 is built from 16 residues. The CDR3 is CASSPEGTGLNTEAFF. Written as DNA, the CDR3 is TGCGCCAGCAGCCCGGAAGGGACAGGATTGAACACTGAAGCTTTCTTT.

This chain connects TRBV7-3 to TRBJ2-1; 10 bases fit TRBD2. The CDR3 has 15 amino acids. Germline lookup yields CDR1 SGHTA and CDR2 FQGTGA. Trimming removed 2 bases from V and 6 bases from J; junction bases left unmatched: 4. CDR3 coding DNA: TGTGCCAGCAGCTTAGCACTAGCGGGGTTCAATGAGCAGTTCTTC. Translating it yields CASSLALAGFNEQFF.

To note about this clone: Distinct nucleotide sequences in the sample also encode this CDR3. The V gene is TRBV5-1, the J gene TRBJ2-7; 10 nucleotides align to TRBD2. Germline V lookup: CDR1 SGHRS, CDR2 YFSETQ. This CDR3 has 15 amino acids. V shed 0 bases, J shed 2 bases, and the junction held 2 bases outside the gene matches. The CDR3 DNA sequence: TGCGCCAGCAGCTTGGCTAGCGGGAGTACCTACGAGCAGTACTTC. Amino acids: CASSLASGSTYEQYF.

The rearrangement joins TRBV6-5 to TRBJ2-3; weak D call: TRBD1 (5 bases). This CDR3 is 15 amino acids long. In germline, CDR1 is MNHEY, CDR2 SVGAGI. Trimming removed 0 bases from V and 4 bases from J, with 11 bases in between. This chain's CDR3 is CASSYSMGQSDTQYF. Here the CDR3 DNA reads TGTGCCAGCAGTTACTCGATGGGGCAGTCAGATACGCAGTATTTT.

The genes are TRBV5-1 and TRBJ2-7, with 7 positions matching TRBD1. This CDR3 contains 13 residues. V lost 3 bases, J lost 8 bases, and 8 bases stayed unmatched. The germline V gene encodes CDR1 SGHRS and CDR2 YFSETQ. DNA for the CDR3: TGCGCCAGCAGCTCTCCAGCGACAGGGAAGCAGTACTTC. Protein product: CASSSPATGKQYF.

This clone was counted between two and nine times. The same CDR3 also results from other DNA sequences found in this sample. V and J are TRBV28 and TRBJ1-1; D is ambiguous. The CDR3 is 12 amino acids. Trimming left V 4 bases short and J 1 base short, with 4 bases between. Germline assignment: CDR1 MDHEN and CDR2 SYDVKM. The CDR3 region has the DNA TGTGCCAGCAGTTCCCCGAACACTGAAGCTTTCTTT. Translating gives CASSSPNTEAFF.

V and J are TRBV30 and TRBJ2-5, with 8 bases matching TRBD1. This CDR3 contains 15 residues. In germline, CDR1 is GTSNPN, CDR2 SVGIG (reference sequence). The trim removed 0 bases at V and 9 bases at J, leaving 12 bases unmatched. The CDR3, as DNA: TGTGCCTGGAGTGTACTTCCAGGGGGCATTGGGGCCCAGTACTTC. Residues: CAWSVLPGGIGAQYF.

In DNA form, the CDR3 reads TGTGCCAGCAGCTTAAGCGCTCTAGCAACTAGCACAGATACGCAGTATTTT. Protein product: CASSLSALATSTDTQYF. The chain joins TRBV7-8 to TRBJ2-3; TRBD2 might be the D (5 bases). Trimming left V 2 bases short and J 0 bases short, with 15 bases between. The CDR3 has 17 amino acids. Germline V gene data show CDR1 as SGHVS and CDR2 as FQNEAQ. Looking up the rest from reference TRBV7-8 and TRBJ2-3 gives the full variable domain: GAGVSQSPRYKVAKRGQDVALRCDPISGHVSLFWYQQALGQGPEFLTYFQNEAQLDKSGLPSDRFFAERPEGSVSTLKIQRTQQEDSAVYLCASSLSALATSTDTQYFGPGTRLTVL.

The genes are TRBV14 and TRBJ2-7; 10 bases align to TRBD2. The CDR3 has 14 residues. CDR1 SGHDN and CDR2 FVKESK come from the germline V gene. Trimming removed 4 bases from V and 4 bases from J; junction bases left unmatched: 4. The CDR3 nucleotides read TGTGCCAGCAGCCTGACTAGCGGGTTTTACGAGCAGTACTTC. This sequence encodes CASSLTSGFYEQYF. The whole variable domain, filled in from reference TRBV14 and TRBJ2-7, reads EAGVTQFPSHSVIEKGQTVTLRCDPISGHDNLYWYRRVMGKEIKFLLHFVKESKQDESGMPNNRFLAERTGGTYSTLKVQPAELEDSGVYFCASSLTSGFYEQYFGPGTRLTVT.

This clone was found once. V gene TRBV30 combines with J gene TRBJ2-5; D is perhaps TRBD2 (6 bases). Germline loops: CDR1 GTSNPN, CDR2 SVGIG (reference sequence). The CDR3 consists of 14 residues. Trimming took off 0 bases at V and 7 bases at J, with 15 bases between the two ends. The CDR3 region has the DNA TGTGCCTGGAGTGTACAGAAACGGAGGGGGACCCAGTACTTC. Protein product: CAWSVQKRRGTQYF.